This T cell receptor beta chain comes out of a study of Graves' ophthalmopathy and Graves' hyperthyroidism (dated by TCRdb to 2016 to 2019). The study in broad terms: Peripheral blood was collected at initial diagnosis, prior to any treatment. To explore V-J signatures distinguishing ophthalmopathy from hyperthyroidism, a discovery set of 100 patients (fewer than 45 ophthalmopathy, roughly 60 stable hyperthyroidism) was enrolled. In about 6 hyperthyroidism patients, the T-cell repertoire of thyroid tissue was compared with the T-cell repertoire of blood. Once sampling was done, hyperthyroidism patients were given methimazole at a starting dose of 30 mg daily, while ophthalmopathy patients were given high-dose intravenous methylprednisolone. TCR beta repertoire signatures were used to distinguish Graves' ophthalmopathy from Graves' hyperthyroidism and to predict progression to ophthalmopathy. In total, approximately 130 blood samples were TCR-sequenced: 40 to 45 ophthalmopathy, approximately 80 hyperthyroidism and roughly 17 hyperthyroidism-to-ophthalmopathy patients. An independent validation cohort comprised some 19 hyperthyroidism patients and 15 to 17 patients who later progressed from hyperthyroidism to ophthalmopathy. Points the paper makes about the study in general: In validation, the model predicted ophthalmopathy progression with less than 71% sensitivity and roughly 72% specificity; roughly eleven predicted patients were CT-confirmed with GO in a median of about 6.2 months. In cross-validation, the 13-signature model distinguished ophthalmopathy from stable hyperthyroidism with about 90% sensitivity and around 81% specificity, while in the test set the corresponding values were about 79% and 69%. Most of the expanded thyroid clonotypes with a frequency above 0.001 were also detected in blood, and it was suggested that the thyroid immune response may be reflected by blood repertoires. No statistical method was used to predetermine the sample size, and group allocation was not hidden from the investigators.

The CDR3 runs 16 amino acids, cysteine and phenylalanine included. The DNA shown is the 48-base CDR3, in frame from base 1. CDR1 SGHTA and CDR2 FQGNSA are derived from the germline V gene. The junction shows trimming of 1 base on V and 1 base on J, plus 13 bases between the germline ends. This clonotype was counted between two and nine times. It lacks a known antigen. The input lacks base qualities; no much larger clone sits a single base away. For repertoire sequencing, TCR beta CDR3 regions were amplified from RNA transcripts. The first round of RT-PCR was done with HTBI primers and the Qiagen OneStep RT-PCR kit, and was followed by a second round of multiplex PCR, then size selection and purification. Sequencing of the libraries was carried out on an Illumina HiSeq2000 in paired-end mode with 100 bp reads. As for the authors' bioinformatics: SOAPnuke was used for read processing, and reads with adapters, uncalled bases, a mean Phred below 15, or no exact constant-primer or identifier match were discarded. COPE v1.2.5 was used to merge the high-quality paired reads. Each unique nucleotide sequence was treated as a clonotype, and MiTCR v1.1 was used to align the clonotypes to the IMGT TRB V, D and J references. Only V-J combinations with frequency above 0.0001 were analysed, covering 98% to 99.2% of repertoires. For each V-J combination, a TCR clonal expansion and chaos score was defined as F50 clonal expansion divided by the chaos observed in the TCRdist matrix. Welch's t-statistics and random forest were used to narrow the features down to 13 V-J combinations, which were then fed into a naive Bayes classifier. The Morisita-Horn index was used to measure how similar the thyroid and blood repertoires were. TCRdb's own reprocessing of the public reads used fastp at Q25 and MiXCR and kept productive beta chains. Records with the same CDR3 protein are collapsed into one entry carrying the most frequent genes and DNA. The V and J calls were determined by TCRdb, not by the authors. The sample profile shows 240,000 or so distinct CDR3 sequences; 45% of them were found once. The ten largest make up around 47% of the sample.

Patients with ophthalmopathy had moderately to severely active disease, with a Clinical Activity Score of 3 or more, a NOSPECS grade of 4 or more, and a disease duration of less than 3 months. Anyone with other autoimmune diseases, uncontrolled infections, pregnancy or lactation was excluded from the study. Clinical symptoms, serum thyroxine, TRAb, thyroid ultrasound and orbital computed tomography were used for diagnosis. Ficoll-Paque density gradient centrifugation was used to isolate PBMCs from about 10 ml of fresh peripheral blood. Trizol reagent was used to extract the total RNA, and its quality was then checked on an Agilent 2100 Bioanalyzer.

The sequenced material came from peripheral blood. The clonotype originates from an adult man with Graves' ophthalmopathy. The sequence is built from TRBV7-2 and TRBJ2-5, with the D call tentatively TRBD1 or TRBD2, each fitting 5 bases. The CDR3 reads as follows: CASSLGSGPTQETQYF. The base sequence is TGTGCCAGCAGCTTAGGTTCGGGACCGACCCAAGAGACCCAGTACTTC. Where the CDR3 stops, the reference TRBV7-2 and TRBJ2-5 genes take over; the full variable domain is GAGVSQSPSNKVTEKGKDVELRCDPISGHTALYWYRQSLGQGLEFLIYFQGNSAPDKSGLPSDRFSAERTGGSVSTLTIQRTQQEDSAVYLCASSLGSGPTQETQYFGPGTRLLVL.